These 18 T cell receptor beta chains came from one sample sequenced in a study of cytomegalovirus exposure and HLA in healthy donors. Primers included in the PCR were 60 Vbeta and 13 Jbeta primers. Method: immunoSEQ multiplex PCR; TCRdb's copy keeps in-frame clones and lacks some. The data hold some 83,000 clones, with roughly 77% observed a single time. The sequenced sample was PBMCs. The source of these receptors is a man aged 55-75 years in good health and CMV-seronegative.

This clone has just a few counts. The chain uses TRBV2 and TRBJ1-5, with unresolved D. The length of the CDR3 is 14 residues. Germline V gene sequence: CDR1 SNHLY, CDR2 FYNNEI. V was pared by 5 bases and J by 4 bases, with 12 bases between. CDR3 sequence reads: CASSYGQENQPQHF. DNA of the CDR3: TGTGCCAGCAGTTACGGCCAGGAAAATCAGCCCCAGCATTTT.

The chain couples TRBV5-4 to TRBJ1-2, with D uncertain. The CDR3 runs 14 residues. V was trimmed by 1 base and J by 2 bases, leaving 9 bases between them. Germline assignment: CDR1 SGHNT and CDR2 YYREEE (reference sequence). This CDR3 reads CASSLNSNNYGYTF. The CDR3 nucleotides are TGTGCCAGCAGCTTGAACAGCAACAACTATGGCTACACCTTC. The full variable domain, in which reference TRBV5-4 and TRBJ1-2 provide the parts outside the CDR3, is ETGVTQSPTHLIKTRGQQVTLRCSSQSGHNTVSWYQQALGQGPQFIFQYYREEENGRGNFPPRFSGLQFPNYSSELNVNALELDDSALYLCASSLNSNNYGYTFGSGTRLTVV.

The chain employs TRBV6-5 and TRBJ1-1, with 7 bases identical to TRBD1. The length of the CDR3 is 16 residues. The V and J ends lost 1 base and 4 bases, in that order; junction bases with no gene match: 9. Germline V gene data show CDR1 as MNHEY and CDR2 as SVGAGI. CDR3 DNA: TGTGCCAGCAGTTACTTCGACAGGGTTAGGGGCACTGAAGCTTTCTTT. Translated, it gives CASSYFDRVRGTEAFF.

V and J are TRBV11-2 and TRBJ1-1; tentatively, D is TRBD1 (5 bases). Germline CDR1 and CDR2: SGHAT and FQNNGV. This CDR3 contains 15 residues. V was shortened by 0 bases and J by 3 bases, with 11 bases between the two germline ends. CDR3 loop: CASSLEPGGDTEAFF. CDR3 coding DNA: TGTGCCAGCAGCTTAGAACCGGGAGGGGACACTGAAGCTTTCTTT.

This clone was seen a handful of times. The chain is built from TRBV2 and TRBJ1-5; 9 nucleotides match TRBD1. This CDR3 is built from 14 residues. Germline-derived CDR1 and CDR2 are SNHLY and FYNNEI. After removal of 6 bases from V and 4 bases from J, the junction contained 4 bases not matched to a gene. The DNA for the CDR3 is TGTGCCAGCAGGGACGGACAGGGGAATCAGCCCCAGCATTTT. Its translation is CASRDGQGNQPQHF. The full variable domain, with the rest looked up from reference TRBV2 and TRBJ1-5, is EPEVTQTPSHQVTQMGQEVILRCVPISNHLYFYWYRQILGQKVEFLVSFYNNEISEKSEIFDDQFSVERPDGSNFTLKIRSTKLEDSAMYFCASRDGQGNQPQHFGDGTRLSIL.

The chain couples TRBV19 to TRBJ1-2; TRBD1 might be the D (5 bases). Trimming cost V 7 bases and J 8 bases, with 20 bases left between them. In germline, CDR1 is LNHDA, CDR2 SQIVND (reference sequence). The CDR3 spans 14 residues. The CDR3 bases are TGTGCCAGTAACCGTGGGGGACTTCCTGCGGGCTACACCTTC. The encoded protein is CASNRGGLPAGYTF.

The chain employs TRBV5-1 and TRBJ2-7; 11 nucleotides align to TRBD1. Germline V gives CDR1 SGHRS, CDR2 YFSETQ. There are 16 residues in the CDR3. The ends lost 6 bases at V and 0 bases at J; junction bases unmatched: 8. This chain's CDR3 is CASTNGDRGNSYEQYF. The CDR3 coding sequence is TGCGCCAGCACCAACGGGGACAGGGGGAACTCCTACGAGCAGTACTTC.

In DNA, the CDR3 is TGTGCCATCAGTGGGAAGGGGGGGACCGGGGAGCTGTTTTTT. It is translated as CAISGKGGTGELFF. The chain couples TRBV10-3 to TRBJ2-2, with D maybe TRBD2 (7 bases). CDR3 length: 14 residues. Trimming took 4 bases from V and 5 from J, leaving 11 bases between them. The germline gives CDR1 ENHRY, CDR2 SYGVKD.

This clone was seen a single time. V gene TRBV18 combines with J gene TRBJ2-7; TRBD1 matches at 7 bases. This CDR3 is built from 15 residues. J gave up 2 bases and V 6 bases, and 10 bases lay outside the gene matches. Germline V gives CDR1 KGHSH, CDR2 LQKENI. CDR3 loop: CASSPDRAQAYEQYF. In DNA form, the CDR3 reads TGTGCCAGCTCTCCTGACAGGGCCCAGGCCTACGAGCAGTACTTC.

The chain links TRBV27 to TRBJ2-1; D remains unclear. The CDR3 has 13 amino acids. Germline CDR1 MNHEY, CDR2 SMNVEV (reference sequence). V lost 3 bases to trimming and J lost 4 bases, with 7 bases between them. The CDR3 DNA sequence: TGTGCCAGCAGTTTCGTGAGATACAATGAGCAGTTCTTC. It is translated as CASSFVRYNEQFF.

The V and J genes are TRBV10-3 and TRBJ2-1, with D maybe TRBD1 (5 bases). V lost 2 bases, J lost 6 bases, and 11 bases lay in between. Germline CDR1 ENHRY, CDR2 SYGVKD. The CDR3 covers 14 residues. This chain's CDR3 is CAISEGQGVNEQFF. As DNA, the CDR3 is TGTGCCATCAGTGAGGGTCAGGGTGTCAATGAGCAGTTCTTC.

This chain joins TRBV9 and TRBJ2-1, with TRBD2 matching 11 bases. From germline, CDR1 is SGDLS and CDR2 YYNGEE. Germline trimming cut 4 bases from V and 6 bases from J; bases unmatched to any gene: 9. CDR3 length: 16 residues. CDR3 amino acids: CASSPRGGTSGNEQFF. CDR3 in DNA: TGTGCCAGCAGCCCCAGGGGAGGGACTAGCGGCAATGAGCAGTTCTTC.

J is TRBJ2-5 and V is TRBV6-1; D may be TRBD2 (5 bases). Germline V lookup: CDR1 MNHNS, CDR2 SASEGT. The V end lost 6 bases, the J end lost 4 bases, and 12 bases lay between the germline ends. CDR3 length equals 13 residues. CDR3 residues: CASREIGRETQYF. For the CDR3, the DNA is TGTGCCAGCAGGGAAATTGGGAGAGAGACCCAGTACTTC.

The chain recombines TRBV9 with TRBJ1-2; D remains ambiguous. The CDR3 consists of 17 residues. Germline values: CDR1 SGDLS, CDR2 YYNGEE. V shed 4 bases and J shed 5 bases, with 24 bases lying between them. The CDR3 DNA follows: TGTGCCAGCAGCTCACCCAGTGGTTCCCCTGGAGTATATGGCTACACCTTC. This codes for CASSSPSGSPGVYGYTF.

There are a few counts of this clone. This chain connects TRBV2 to TRBJ1-2, with 8 bases identical to TRBD1. CDR1 is SNHLY, CDR2 FYNNEI, per germline. After removal of 4 bases from V and 0 bases from J, the junction contained 4 bases not matched to a gene. The CDR3 is 15 amino acids. CDR3 nucleotide sequence: TGTGCCAGCAGTGGTACAGGGGGAGCTAACTATGGCTACACCTTC. Encoded protein: CASSGTGGANYGYTF.

V and J are TRBV30 and TRBJ2-2; TRBD2 matches 8 bases. The CDR3 is 14 residues long. V trimming: 2 bases; J trimming: 4 bases; junction bases outside the gene matches: 3. Germline V gene sequence: CDR1 GTSNPN, CDR2 SVGIG (reference sequence). For the CDR3, the DNA is TGTGCCTGGAGTTTCGGGGGGGCCACCGGGGAGCTGTTTTTT. Encoded protein: CAWSFGGATGELFF.

This clone was observed a single time. The V and J genes are TRBV10-1 and TRBJ1-3; no clear D. This CDR3 has 16 amino acids. Germline values: CDR1 WNHNN, CDR2 SYGVQD (reference sequence). The V and J ends lost 2 bases and 0 bases respectively, with 11 bases between them. CDR3 loop: CASSEIPSGSGNTIYF. CDR3 nucleotide sequence: TGCGCCAGCAGTGAGATTCCGAGCGGCTCTGGAAACACCATATATTTT.

The gene calls are TRBV9 and TRBJ2-3; TRBD2 aligns across 9 bases. This CDR3 contains 19 residues. The V segment lost 0 bases and the J segment 4 bases; nucleotides outside the gene matches: 15. CDR1 and CDR2 from the germline V gene are SGDLS and YYNGEE. CDR3 in amino acids: CASSVGAGGGATAPDTQYF. CDR3 bases: TGTGCCAGCAGCGTAGGAGCGGGCGGGGGGGCCACTGCCCCAGATACGCAGTATTTT. The entire variable domain, with the rest obtained from reference TRBV9 and TRBJ2-3, is as follows: DSGVTQTPKHLITATGQRVTLRCSPRSGDLSVYWYQQSLDQGLQFLIQYYNGEERAKGNILERFSAQQFPDLHSELNLSSLELGDSALYFCASSVGAGGGATAPDTQYFGPGTRLTVL.